This TCR beta chain was captured in a study of identical twins. A universal primer site was created by template switching, with the cDNA bearing unique molecular identifiers. Via MiXCR, TCRdb re-called the 5' RACE reads, giving one row per CDR3 protein. Of roughly 480,000 distinct CDR3 sequences in the sample, less than 25% were seen once. These data also featured in a second study, about T cells expressing NK-cell markers. According to that study: Each of roughly 6 donors carried dominant NKG2C+ clonotypes accounting for roughly 1.0-7.0% of CD8+ T cells. The CD3+CD56-NKG2C+ fraction of a handful of donors was likewise dominated by these clonotypes.

The sequence derives from a young woman in good health. What was sequenced was CD4+ T cells sorted from blood.

DNA of the CDR3: TGTGCCAGCAGCTACCCAGCGGGGGCCGGGGAGCTGTTTTTT. This encodes CASSYPAGAGELFF. The chain employs TRBV7-3 and TRBJ2-2; 8 bases fit TRBD2. There are 14 residues in the CDR3. V shed 4 bases, J shed 6 bases, and the junction held 4 bases outside the gene matches. The germline CDR1 and CDR2 sequences are SGHTA and FQGTGA.